One and the same sample provided the 18 T cell receptor beta chains below, sequenced in a study of blood T cells in healthy people across ages. Sample-barcoded 5' priming and a J-beta primer mix drove a second PCR of roughly 6 to 12 cycles. TCRdb passed the 5' RACE reads through MiXCR, listing each CDR3 protein once. The sample carries hundreds of thousands of distinct CDR3 sequences, approximately 21% recorded once. Sequenced sample: blood. Receptors originate from a man between 65 and 79 years old in good health.

The V and J genes are TRBV6-2 or TRBV6-3 and TRBJ2-3, with D perhaps TRBD2 (5 bases). The V gene lost 6 bases and the J gene lost 8 bases, with 15 bases spanning the gap. This CDR3 has 13 amino acids. Germline V lookup: CDR1 MNHEY, CDR2 SVGEGT. The CDR3 DNA is TGTGCCAGCAGGGAATACCTAGCTGGTACGCAGTATTTT. This translates into CASREYLAGTQYF.

In this sample, this clonotype turned up a few times. The rearrangement joins TRBV2 to TRBJ1-2; weak D call: TRBD1 (5 bases). Germline V gene lookup returns CDR1 SNHLY and CDR2 FYNNEI. V dropped 11 bases and J dropped 8 bases, with 15 bases sitting between them. This CDR3 spans 11 amino acids. The chain's CDR3 is CAGGSLDGYTF. Here the CDR3 DNA reads TGTGCCGGGGGGAGCCTGGACGGCTACACCTTC.

The rearrangement uses TRBV5-1 and TRBJ2-5, with TRBD2 matching 8 bases. The V and J ends lost 0 bases and 4 bases, in that order; junction bases with no gene match: 5. Germline V gene sequence: CDR1 SGHRS, CDR2 YFSETQ. The CDR3 runs to 15 residues. CDR3 DNA: TGCGCCAGCAGCTTGGCGGGGGGGTTGTCAGAGACCCAGTACTTC. Translating gives CASSLAGGLSETQYF.

This clonotype was seen only a few times. The V gene is TRBV28, the J gene TRBJ2-7; 9 bases are a match to TRBD2. The J segment lost 0 bases and the V segment lost 4 bases, leaving 4 bases of the junction unmatched. Germline loops: CDR1 MDHEN, CDR2 SYDVKM. There are 15 residues in the CDR3. Here the CDR3 reads CASSSLAGPSYEQYF. For the CDR3, the DNA is TGTGCCAGCAGTTCTCTAGCGGGGCCCTCCTACGAGCAGTACTTC.

This clonotype was counted many times. V usage is TRBV4-3 and J usage is TRBJ2-4; 14 nucleotides match TRBD2. The CDR3 runs 17 residues. Looked up from germline, CDR1 is LGHNA and CDR2 is YSLEER. V shed 0 bases, J shed 13 bases, and the junction held 11 bases outside the gene matches. DNA of the CDR3: TGCGCCAGCAGCCAAGAATTGGGACTAGCGGGAGAAACGCCCCAGTACTTC. Translation: CASSQELGLAGETPQYF.

The rearrangement joins TRBV7-9 to TRBJ1-1, with 9 bases matching TRBD1. The CDR3 is 16 residues long. Germline-derived CDR1 and CDR2 are SEHNR and FQNEAQ (reference sequence). The V and J ends lost 5 bases and 4 bases, in that order; junction bases with no gene match: 11. CDR3 coding DNA: TGTGCCAGCAGCATTACAGGGGGCGGCTCTGGCACTGAAGCTTTCTTT. Translated, it gives CASSITGGGSGTEAFF.

This clonotype was found a few times. The chain links TRBV27 to TRBJ2-5; a possible D gene is TRBD1 (6 bases). The CDR3 length is 11 residues. The ends were cut back, 8 bases at V and 5 bases at J, with 9 bases in the middle. Germline V gene sequence: CDR1 MNHEY, CDR2 SMNVEV (reference sequence). In DNA form, the CDR3 reads TGTGCCAGCCGAAGGGGGGAGACCCAGTACTTC. Amino acid sequence: CASRRGETQYF.

Notes on this clonotype: Germline and junction disagree at one end, which may indicate a read error. The chain links TRBV6-5 to TRBJ2-7; 9 bases fit TRBD1. In germline, CDR1 is MNHEY, CDR2 SVGAGI. CDR3 length equals 16 residues. CDR3 in DNA: TGTGCCAGCAGTTACCCCACCGGGACAGGGTTCTACGAGCACTACTTC. Its protein is CASSYPTGTGFYEHYF.

This rearrangement joins TRBV21-1 to TRBJ2-1; the table's D call TRBD2 went unverified against the DNA. The DNA end favors TRBJ2-5, so the J call may be wrong. TRBV21-1 counts as a pseudogene. The CDR3 totals 15 residues. The CDR3 region is CASSKRRGAQETQYF. In DNA form, the CDR3 reads TGTGCCAGCAGCAAGCGTCGAGGGGCCCAAGAGACCCAGTACTTC.

J is TRBJ2-5 and V is TRBV20-1; 7 bases are a match to TRBD2. The CDR3 runs 16 residues. Looked up from germline, CDR1 is DFQATT and CDR2 is SNEGSKA (reference sequence). V was pared by 5 bases and J by 4 bases, with 16 bases of the junction left unmatched. CDR3 sequence reads: CSAFAGVVVSAETQYF. CDR3 sequence (DNA): TGCAGTGCTTTCGCGGGAGTAGTGGTGTCGGCAGAGACCCAGTACTTC.

This clonotype was counted only a few times. This rearrangement joins TRBV9 to TRBJ2-5; no clear D. Trimming took 0 bases from V and 7 from J, leaving 10 bases between them. The germline gives CDR1 SGDLS, CDR2 YYNGEE. This CDR3 region has 13 residues. The CDR3 sequence: CASSVDPDVTQYF. The DNA for the CDR3 is TGTGCCAGCAGCGTAGATCCGGACGTGACCCAGTACTTC.

Ten or more counts support this clonotype. The rearrangement joins TRBV11-2 to TRBJ2-7; 7 nucleotides agree with TRBD1. V lost 5 bases to trimming and J lost 3 bases; unmatched junction nucleotides: 13. CDR3 length: 16 amino acids. CDR1 is SGHAT and CDR2 is FQNNGV in the germline V gene. CDR3 DNA: TGTGCCAGCAGCATTAGTGGTACGGACAGGATCTACGAGCAGTACTTC. Its translation: CASSISGTDRIYEQYF.

On this clonotype itself: The junction differs from germline at one of its ends, possibly a read error. The genes are TRBV3-1 and TRBJ2-7, with D possibly matching TRBD1 (5 bases). This CDR3 contains 15 residues. The germline CDR1 and CDR2 sequences are LGHDT and YNNKEL (reference sequence). CDR3 DNA sequence: TGTGTCAGCAGCCAAGGGGCAGCGCCCTCCTACGAGCAGTACTTC. Residues: CVSSQGAAPSYEQYF.

V usage is TRBV5-1 and J usage is TRBJ2-7, with 7 bases lining up with TRBD2. This CDR3 spans 16 amino acids. Germline V gene data show CDR1 as SGHRS and CDR2 as YFSETQ. With V trimmed by 0 bases and J by 3 bases, 9 bases remained unmatched. CDR3 nucleotides: TGCGCCAGCAGCTTGGCCCGGGCGGGAGATTTCTACGAGCAGTACTTC. Amino acid sequence: CASSLARAGDFYEQYF.

The genes are TRBV20-1 and TRBJ2-1; no reliable D call. With 3 bases removed from V and 7 bases from J, the gap between germline ends came to 16 bases. There are 14 residues in the CDR3. Per germline, CDR1 DFQATT and CDR2 SNEGSKA (reference sequence). CDR3 sequence (DNA): TGCAGTGCTAGTTGGTATAGGGATGGGAATGAGCAGTTCTTC. Translating gives CSASWYRDGNEQFF.

This clonotype has more than one count but fewer than ten. The rearrangement joins TRBV20-1 to TRBJ1-3; 12 positions agree with TRBD1. V lost 1 base and J lost 2; bases outside the gene matches: 3. The germline V gene has CDR1 DFQATT and CDR2 SNEGSKA (reference sequence). This CDR3 contains 16 residues. The CDR3 loop reads CSARGGTGGTGNTIYF. In DNA, the CDR3 is TGCAGTGCTAGAGGCGGGACAGGGGGCACTGGAAACACCATATATTTT.

The chain couples TRBV4-1 to TRBJ2-1, with D perhaps matching TRBD2 (6 bases). The CDR3 runs 13 residues. Germline V gene sequence: CDR1 MGHRA, CDR2 YSYEKL. Deletions cut 2 bases from V and 7 bases from J, with 9 bases between. The CDR3 DNA is TGCGCCAGCAGCCAACCAGGGACTAATGAGCAGTTCTTC. Protein sequence: CASSQPGTNEQFF.

In its sample, this clonotype was seen once. The chain carries TRBV6-5 and TRBJ2-7, with 7 bases matching TRBD2. V was clipped by 8 bases and J by 0 bases; unmatched bases: 10. Germline values: CDR1 MNHEY, CDR2 SVGAGI. The CDR3 is made up of 15 amino acids. CDR3 protein: CASPIGGGSSYEQYF. Here the CDR3 DNA reads TGTGCCAGCCCCATTGGGGGGGGGAGCTCCTACGAGCAGTACTTC.